This T cell receptor beta chain derives from a study of blood T cell repertoires in COVID-19. On the study more broadly: Whether acute or convalescent, the COVID-19 samples came from the United States, Italy and Spain.

The V and J ends lost 8 bases and 7 bases, in that order; junction bases with no gene match: 10. Germline V gene sequence: CDR1 MNHEY, CDR2 SMNVEV (reference sequence). The CDR3 is made up of 13 amino acids. Clones were read by immunoSEQ multiplex PCR, and TCRdb kept only the in-frame ones, dropping some. The table shows 180,000 or so clones, with roughly 86% occurring only once. Source material: peripheral blood. The chain has TRBV27 and TRBJ1-1, with 7 bases matching TRBD1. The sequence was obtained from a man in his forties who had recovered from COVID-19. CDR3 sequence (DNA): TGTGCCAGCGGGAGACAGGGTCTCGATGAAGCTTTCTTT. It yields the protein CASGRQGLDEAFF.